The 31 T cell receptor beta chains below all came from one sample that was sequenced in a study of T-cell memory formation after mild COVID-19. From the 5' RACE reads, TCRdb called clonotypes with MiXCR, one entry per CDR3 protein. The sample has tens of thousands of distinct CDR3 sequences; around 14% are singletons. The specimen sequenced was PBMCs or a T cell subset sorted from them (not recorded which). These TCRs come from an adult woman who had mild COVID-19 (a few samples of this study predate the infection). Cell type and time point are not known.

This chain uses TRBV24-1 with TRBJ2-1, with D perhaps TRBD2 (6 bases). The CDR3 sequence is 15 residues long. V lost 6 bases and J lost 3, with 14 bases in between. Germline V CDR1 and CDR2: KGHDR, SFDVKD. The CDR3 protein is CATSSPRRGYNEQFF. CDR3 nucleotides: TGTGCCACCAGTAGTCCTAGGAGGGGCTACAATGAGCAGTTCTTC.

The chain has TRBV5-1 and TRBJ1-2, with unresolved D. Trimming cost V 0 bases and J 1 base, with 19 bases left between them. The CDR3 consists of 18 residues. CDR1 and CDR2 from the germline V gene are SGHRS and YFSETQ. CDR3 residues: CASSLDNQTPPSNYGYTF. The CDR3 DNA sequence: TGCGCCAGCAGCTTGGATAACCAGACTCCGCCGAGTAACTATGGCTACACCTTC.

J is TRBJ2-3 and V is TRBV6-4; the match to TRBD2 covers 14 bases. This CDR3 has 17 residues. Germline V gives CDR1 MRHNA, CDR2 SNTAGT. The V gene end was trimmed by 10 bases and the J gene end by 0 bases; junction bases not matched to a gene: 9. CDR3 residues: CAIHWTSGGNSTDTQYF. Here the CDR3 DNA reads TGTGCCATCCATTGGACTAGCGGGGGGAACAGCACAGATACGCAGTATTTT.

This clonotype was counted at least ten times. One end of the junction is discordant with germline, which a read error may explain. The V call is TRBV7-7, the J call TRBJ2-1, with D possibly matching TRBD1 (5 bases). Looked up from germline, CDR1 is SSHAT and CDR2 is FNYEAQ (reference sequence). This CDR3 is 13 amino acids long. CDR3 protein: CASSLGLGDEQFF. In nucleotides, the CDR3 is TGTGCTAGCAGCTTAGGTCTAGGGGATGAGCAGTTCTTC.

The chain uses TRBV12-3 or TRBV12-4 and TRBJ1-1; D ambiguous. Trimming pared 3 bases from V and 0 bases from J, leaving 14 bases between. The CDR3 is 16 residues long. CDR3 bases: TGTGCCAGCAGTTTGATTCATTGGGTCTTGAACACTGAAGCTTTCTTT. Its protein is CASSLIHWVLNTEAFF.

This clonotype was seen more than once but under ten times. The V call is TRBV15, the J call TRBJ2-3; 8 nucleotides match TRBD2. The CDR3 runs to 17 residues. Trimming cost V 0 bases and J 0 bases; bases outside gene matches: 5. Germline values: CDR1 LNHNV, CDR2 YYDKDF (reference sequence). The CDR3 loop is CATSRDPGTSSTDTQYF. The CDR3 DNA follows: TGTGCCACCAGCAGAGATCCAGGGACTAGTAGCACAGATACGCAGTATTTT.

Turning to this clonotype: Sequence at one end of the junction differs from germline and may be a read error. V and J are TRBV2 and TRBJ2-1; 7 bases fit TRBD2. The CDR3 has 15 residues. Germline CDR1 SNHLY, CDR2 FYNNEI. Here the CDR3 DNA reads TGTGCAAGCAGTGTTAGGGAGGGGTCCTACAATGAGCAGTTCTTC. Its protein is CASSVREGSYNEQFF.

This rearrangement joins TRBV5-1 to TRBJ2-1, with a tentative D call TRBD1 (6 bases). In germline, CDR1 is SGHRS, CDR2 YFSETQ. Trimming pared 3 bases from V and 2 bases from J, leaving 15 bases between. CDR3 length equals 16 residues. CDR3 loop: CASSSLAGETYNEQFF. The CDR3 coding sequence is TGCGCCAGCAGCTCGTTAGCAGGGGAGACCTACAATGAGCAGTTCTTC.

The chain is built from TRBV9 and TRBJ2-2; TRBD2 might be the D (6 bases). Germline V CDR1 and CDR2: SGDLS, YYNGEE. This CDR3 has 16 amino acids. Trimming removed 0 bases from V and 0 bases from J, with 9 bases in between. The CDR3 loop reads CASSVDGGPNTGELFF. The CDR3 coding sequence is TGTGCCAGCAGCGTAGACGGGGGACCGAACACCGGGGAGCTGTTTTTT.

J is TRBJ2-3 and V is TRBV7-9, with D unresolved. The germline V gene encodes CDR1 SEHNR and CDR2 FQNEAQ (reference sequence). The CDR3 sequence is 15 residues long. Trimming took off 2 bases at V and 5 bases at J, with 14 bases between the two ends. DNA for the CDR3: TGTGCCAGCAGCTTAAGAACAGAGTACGTAGATACGCAGTATTTT. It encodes CASSLRTEYVDTQYF.

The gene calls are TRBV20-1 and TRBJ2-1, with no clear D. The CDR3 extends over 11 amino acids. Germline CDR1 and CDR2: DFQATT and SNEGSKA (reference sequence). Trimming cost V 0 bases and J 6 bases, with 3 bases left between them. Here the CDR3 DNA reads TGCAGTGCTAGAGAGGGCAATGAGCAGTTCTTC. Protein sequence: CSAREGNEQFF.

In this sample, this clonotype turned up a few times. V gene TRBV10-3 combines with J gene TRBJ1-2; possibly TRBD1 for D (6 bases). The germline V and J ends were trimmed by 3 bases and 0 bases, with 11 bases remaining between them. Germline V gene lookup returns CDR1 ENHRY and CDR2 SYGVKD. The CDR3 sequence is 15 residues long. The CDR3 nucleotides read TGTGCCATCAGTGATCAGGGGCAAGCTAACTATGGCTACACCTTC. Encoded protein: CAISDQGQANYGYTF.

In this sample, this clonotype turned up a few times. CDR3 nucleotide sequence: TGTGCCATCAGTGTAAACGGGGGGAGTGGTGATGAGCAGTTCTTC. Protein product: CAISVNGGSGDEQFF. The J gene is TRBJ2-1, the V gene TRBV10-3; 7 bases are a match to TRBD2. The CDR3 has 15 amino acids. V trimming: 4 bases; J trimming: 8 bases; junction bases outside the gene matches: 11. Germline values: CDR1 ENHRY, CDR2 SYGVKD.

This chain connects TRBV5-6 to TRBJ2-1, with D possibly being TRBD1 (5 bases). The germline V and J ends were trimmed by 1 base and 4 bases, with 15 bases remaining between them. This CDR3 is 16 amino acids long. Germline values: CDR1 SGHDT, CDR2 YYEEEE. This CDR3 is CASSLSGRAEYNEQFF. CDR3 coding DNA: TGTGCCAGCAGCTTGTCGGGCAGGGCTGAGTACAATGAGCAGTTCTTC.

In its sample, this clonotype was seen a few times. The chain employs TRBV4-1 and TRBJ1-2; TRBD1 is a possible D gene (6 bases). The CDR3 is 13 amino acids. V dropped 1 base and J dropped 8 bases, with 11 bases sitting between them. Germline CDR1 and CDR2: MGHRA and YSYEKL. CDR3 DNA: TGCGCCAGCAGCCAAGTGGGGGCAGGGGGCTACACCTTC. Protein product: CASSQVGAGGYTF.

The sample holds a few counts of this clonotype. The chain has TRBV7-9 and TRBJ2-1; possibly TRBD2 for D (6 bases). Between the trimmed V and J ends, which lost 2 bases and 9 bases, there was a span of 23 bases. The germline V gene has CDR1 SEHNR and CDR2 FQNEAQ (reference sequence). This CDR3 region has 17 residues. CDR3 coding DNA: TGTGCCAGCAGCTTATCTCTCCGGGACTCCACTTTCGGTGAGCAGTTCTTC. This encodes CASSLSLRDSTFGEQFF.

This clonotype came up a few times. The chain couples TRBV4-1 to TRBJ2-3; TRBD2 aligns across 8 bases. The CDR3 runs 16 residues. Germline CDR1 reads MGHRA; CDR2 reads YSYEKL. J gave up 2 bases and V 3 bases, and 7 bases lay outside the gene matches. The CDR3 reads CASSHSGGGPTDTQYF. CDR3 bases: TGCGCCAGCAGCCATAGCGGCGGGGGGCCCACAGATACGCAGTATTTT.

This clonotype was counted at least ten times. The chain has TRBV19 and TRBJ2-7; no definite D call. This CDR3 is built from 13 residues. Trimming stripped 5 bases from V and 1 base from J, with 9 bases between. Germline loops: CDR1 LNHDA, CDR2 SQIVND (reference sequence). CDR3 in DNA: TGTGCCAGTAGTTTCACAGAGTCCTACGAGCAGTACTTC. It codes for CASSFTESYEQYF.

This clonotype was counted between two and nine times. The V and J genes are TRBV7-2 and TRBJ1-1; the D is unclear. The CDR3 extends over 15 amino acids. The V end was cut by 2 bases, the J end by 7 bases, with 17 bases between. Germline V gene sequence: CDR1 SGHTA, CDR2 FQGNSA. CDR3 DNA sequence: TGTGCCAGCAGCTTACCTTATAGCCTCTCGGGTGAAGCTTTCTTT. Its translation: CASSLPYSLSGEAFF.

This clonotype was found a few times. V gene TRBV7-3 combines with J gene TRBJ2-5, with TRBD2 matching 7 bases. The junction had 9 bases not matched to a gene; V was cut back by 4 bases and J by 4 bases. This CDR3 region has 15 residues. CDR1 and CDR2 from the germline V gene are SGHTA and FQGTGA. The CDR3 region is CASSSGGTARETQYF. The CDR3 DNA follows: TGTGCCAGCAGCTCGGGGGGAACGGCTCGAGAGACCCAGTACTTC. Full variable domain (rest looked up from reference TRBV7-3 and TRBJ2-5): GAGVSQTPSNKVTEKGKYVELRCDPISGHTALYWYRQSLGQGPEFLIYFQGTGAADDSGLPNDRFFAVRPEGSVSTLKIQRTERGDSAVYLCASSSGGTARETQYFGPGTRLLVL.

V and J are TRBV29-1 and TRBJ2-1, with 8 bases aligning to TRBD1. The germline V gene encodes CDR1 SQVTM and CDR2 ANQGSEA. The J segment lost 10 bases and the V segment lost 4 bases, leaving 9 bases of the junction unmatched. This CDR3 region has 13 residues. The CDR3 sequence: CSVGYSRGREQFF. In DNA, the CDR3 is TGCAGCGTTGGGTATTCCAGGGGGCGAGAGCAGTTCTTC.

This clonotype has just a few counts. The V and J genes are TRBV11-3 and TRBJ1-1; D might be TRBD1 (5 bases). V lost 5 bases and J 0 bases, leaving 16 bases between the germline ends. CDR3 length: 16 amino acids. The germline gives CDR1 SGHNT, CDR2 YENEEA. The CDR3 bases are TGTGCCAGCAGCCGAGGAGGGGCAGCAATGAACACTGAAGCTTTCTTT. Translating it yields CASSRGGAAMNTEAFF.

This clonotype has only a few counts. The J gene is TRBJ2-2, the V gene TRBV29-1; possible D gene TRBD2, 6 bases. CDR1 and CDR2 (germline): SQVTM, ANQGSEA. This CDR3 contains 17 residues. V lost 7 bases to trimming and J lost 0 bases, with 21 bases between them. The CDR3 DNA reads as TGCAGCGCCCGAAGTTGGGACTCCGAATCGAACACCGGGGAGCTGTTTTTT. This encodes CSARSWDSESNTGELFF.

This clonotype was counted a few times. CDR3 sequence reads: CSVEGPSGHNEQFF. CDR3 in DNA: TGCAGCGTTGAAGGCCCTAGCGGGCACAATGAGCAGTTCTTC. The chain couples TRBV29-1 to TRBJ2-1; 8 bases map to TRBD2. Germline-derived CDR1 and CDR2 are SQVTM and ANQGSEA. This CDR3 contains 14 residues. Trimming cost V 1 base and J 5 bases; bases outside gene matches: 4.

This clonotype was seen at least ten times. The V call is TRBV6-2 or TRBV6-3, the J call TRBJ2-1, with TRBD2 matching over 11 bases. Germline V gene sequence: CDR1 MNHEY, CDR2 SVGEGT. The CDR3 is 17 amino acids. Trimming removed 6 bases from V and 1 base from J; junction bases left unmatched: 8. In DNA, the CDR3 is TGTGCCAGCAGGGCACTAGGACTAGCGGGTTCCTACAATGAGCAGTTCTTC. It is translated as CASRALGLAGSYNEQFF.

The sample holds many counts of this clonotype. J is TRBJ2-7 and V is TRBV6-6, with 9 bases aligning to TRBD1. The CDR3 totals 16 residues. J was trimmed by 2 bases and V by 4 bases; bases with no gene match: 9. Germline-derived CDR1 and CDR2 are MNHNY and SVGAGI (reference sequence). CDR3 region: CASSFPPGQGTYEQYF. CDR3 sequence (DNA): TGTGCCAGCAGTTTCCCCCCCGGACAGGGGACCTACGAGCAGTACTTC.

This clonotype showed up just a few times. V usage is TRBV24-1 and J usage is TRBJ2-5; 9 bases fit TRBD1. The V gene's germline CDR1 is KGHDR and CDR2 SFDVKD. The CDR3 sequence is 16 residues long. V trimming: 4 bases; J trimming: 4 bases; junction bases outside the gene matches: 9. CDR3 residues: CATSDPAGTGRETQYF. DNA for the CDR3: TGTGCCACCAGTGACCCGGCCGGGACAGGGAGAGAGACCCAGTACTTC.

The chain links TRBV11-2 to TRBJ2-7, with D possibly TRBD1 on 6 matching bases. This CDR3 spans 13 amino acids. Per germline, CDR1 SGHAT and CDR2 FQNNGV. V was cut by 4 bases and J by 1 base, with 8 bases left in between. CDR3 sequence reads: CASSWTDSYEQYF. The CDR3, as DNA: TGTGCCAGCAGCTGGACAGATTCCTACGAGCAGTACTTC.

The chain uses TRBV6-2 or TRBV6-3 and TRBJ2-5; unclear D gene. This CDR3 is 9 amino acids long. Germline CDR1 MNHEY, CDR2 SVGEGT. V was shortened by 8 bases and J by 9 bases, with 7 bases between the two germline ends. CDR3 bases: TGTGCCAGCGGGCACCCCCAGTACTTC. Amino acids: CASGHPQYF.

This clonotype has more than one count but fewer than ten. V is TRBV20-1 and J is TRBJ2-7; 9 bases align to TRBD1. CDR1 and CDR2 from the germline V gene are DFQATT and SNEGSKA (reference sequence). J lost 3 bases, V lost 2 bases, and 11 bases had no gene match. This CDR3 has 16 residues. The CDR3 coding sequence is TGCAGTGCTAGAAACGAGGAGGGACAGGGTGGCTACGAGCAGTACTTC. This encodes CSARNEEGQGGYEQYF.

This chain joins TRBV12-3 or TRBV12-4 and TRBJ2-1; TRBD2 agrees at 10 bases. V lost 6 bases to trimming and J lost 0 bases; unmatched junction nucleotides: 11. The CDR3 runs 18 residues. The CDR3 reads CASSPGLAGVFSYNEQFF. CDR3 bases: TGTGCCAGCAGCCCGGGGCTAGCGGGAGTATTCTCCTACAATGAGCAGTTCTTC.